Each of the 2 T cell receptor beta chains below was sequenced from the same sample in a study of blood T cells in healthy people across ages. A second PCR, run for roughly 7 to 11 cycles, used a sample-barcoded 5' primer plus a J-beta primer mix. MiXCR, applied by TCRdb to the 5' RACE reads, yields one record per CDR3 protein. The repertoire holds about 670,000 distinct CDR3 sequences, with over 40% as singletons. Sequenced sample: blood. These receptors all come from an elderly woman in good health.

A word on this clonotype: A much more abundant neighbour one base away suggests this may be a read error. The chain has TRBV25-1 and TRBJ2-5, with 8 bases aligning to TRBD2. After removal of 1 base from V and 4 bases from J, the junction contained 5 bases not matched to a gene. The CDR3 extends over 15 amino acids. The V gene's germline CDR1 is MGHDK and CDR2 SYGVNS. CDR3 DNA: TGTGCCAGCAGTGAATGGGTAGCGGGGCGAGAGACCCAGTACTTC. The encoded protein is CASSEWVAGRETQYF.

This chain uses TRBV20-1 with TRBJ1-5, with D unresolved. The CDR3 is made up of 15 amino acids. V was clipped by 1 base and J by 3 bases, with 13 bases between them. Per the germline V gene, CDR1 is DFQATT and CDR2 is SNEGSKA (reference sequence). The CDR3 here is CSARAIGLLNQPQHF. The CDR3 DNA follows: TGCAGTGCTAGAGCGATCGGCCTACTCAATCAGCCCCAGCATTTT.